The rows below give T cell receptor beta chains drawn from one sample of a study of metastatic and nonmetastatic thyroid tumors. TCRdb re-analyzed the PCR reads through MiXCR. The data hold 35,000 to 45,000 clones, with around 21% observed a single time. The sample was blood. Receptors originate from a female donor with papillary thyroid cancer or a benign thyroid nodule (not recorded which). Some clones in this sample may be carry-over from other donors' samples. Both conserved end residues are part of each CDR3. D genes are given only for firm matches. Clone size appears in some rows only: once, few, many, or a class for an expanded clone.

clone_size	j_call	v_call	d_call	cdr3_aa	cdr3_nt
few	TRBJ2-7	TRBV25-1	TRBD1	CASSLLGRGQGVYEQYF	TGTGCCAGCAGTTTACTGGGAAGGGGACAGGGGGTATATGAGCAGTACTTC
many	TRBJ2-2	TRBV12-3/TRBV12-4	TRBD2	CASSFSAGGGELFF	TGTGCCAGCAGTTTCTCAGCGGGAGGCGGGGAGCTGTTTTTT
many	TRBJ1-5	TRBV29-1	NA	CSVEDLAKEDGQPQHF	TGCAGCGTTGAAGATCTTGCGAAGGAGGACGGTCAGCCCCAGCATTTT
medium-sized	TRBJ1-2	TRBV28	NA	CASSPARGGYYGYTF	TGTGCCAGCAGTCCTGCCCGGGGAGGGTATTATGGCTACACCTTC
many	TRBJ2-3	TRBV27	TRBD2	CASSLSLRGRDTQYF	TGTGCCAGCAGTTTATCCCTTCGCGGGAGAGATACGCAGTATTTT
many	TRBJ2-1	TRBV11-3	NA	CASSPVGSFYNEQFF	TGTGCCAGCAGCCCAGTGGGGTCCTTCTACAATGAGCAGTTCTTC
NA	TRBJ2-7	TRBV4-1	NA	CASSQDFSEQYF	TGCGCCAGCAGCCAAGATTTCTCCGAGCAGTACTTC
many	TRBJ1-2	TRBV20-1	NA	CSASTGVYGYTF	TGCAGTGCTAGTACAGGAGTTTATGGCTACACCTTC
many	TRBJ1-1	TRBV9	TRBD1	CASSVVGQGVAFF	TGTGCCAGCAGCGTAGTTGGTCAGGGGGTCGCTTTCTTT
many	TRBJ1-4	TRBV6-1	TRBD1	CASRSSGQGVNEKLFF	TGTGCCAGCAGATCCTCCGGACAGGGGGTTAATGAAAAACTGTTTTTT
many	TRBJ2-1	TRBV7-2	TRBD2	CASSALAGLDEQFF	TGTGCCAGCAGCGCCCTAGCGGGGCTTGATGAGCAGTTCTTC
many	TRBJ1-3	TRBV11-2	TRBD1	CASSPPGQGRSGNTIYF	TGTGCCAGCAGCCCTCCGGGACAGGGGAGGAGTGGAAACACCATATATTTT
NA	TRBJ2-7	TRBV18	TRBD1	CASSPDRDRAYEQYF	TGTGCCAGCTCCCCTGACCGGGACAGGGCCTACGAGCAGTACTTC
many	TRBJ1-1	TRBV19	NA	CASSPLGNTEAFF	TGTGCCAGTTCGCCATTGGGTAACACTGAAGCTTTCTTT
many	TRBJ1-1	TRBV7-2	TRBD1	CASSTDRVTEAFF	TGTGCCAGCAGCACCGACAGGGTCACTGAAGCTTTCTTT
NA	TRBJ2-3	TRBV11-1	TRBD2	CASSLVAGGFKDTQYF	TGTGCCAGCAGCTTAGTAGCGGGAGGTTTTAAAGATACGCAGTATTTT
many	TRBJ1-2	TRBV7-3	TRBD1	CASSYVPGQELNF	TGTGCCAGCAGCTATGTCCCGGGACAGGAACTTAACTTC
NA	TRBJ2-2	TRBV20-1	TRBD1	CSAAPGGVFTGELFF	TGCAGTGCAGCGCCAGGGGGCGTTTTCACCGGGGAGCTGTTTTTT
NA	TRBJ2-3	TRBV27	NA	CASSSLGERCGSDTQYF	TGTGCCAGCAGTTCTCTTGGGGAGCGGTGTGGATCAGATACGCAGTATTTT
many	TRBJ2-7	TRBV2	NA	CASSFSYEQYF	TGTGCCAGCAGCTTCTCCTACGAGCAGTACTTC
many	TRBJ2-7	TRBV13	NA	CASSPRTANYEQYF	TGTGCCAGCAGTCCAAGGACGGCGAACTACGAGCAGTACTTC
few	TRBJ1-5	TRBV6-1	TRBD1	CARGDRISSNQPQHF	TGTGCCAGAGGGGACAGGATTTCGAGCAATCAGCCACAGCATTTT
NA	TRBJ2-7	TRBV27	NA	CASSPWTANRYERYF	TGTGCCAGCAGCCCTTGGACAGCCAACCGCTACGAGCGGTACTTC
few	TRBJ2-1	TRBV6-1	NA	CASSSTWGPYNEQFF	TGTGCCAGCAGTTCGACATGGGGGCCTTACAATGAGCAGTTCTTC
NA	TRBJ2-7	TRBV5-1	TRBD1	CASRTGTGPYEQYF	TGCGCCAGCAGAACCGGGACAGGCCCCTACGAGCAGTACTTC
many	TRBJ2-7	TRBV20-1	TRBD2	CSAHPTSGRADEQYF	TGCAGTGCCCACCCGACTAGCGGGAGGGCCGATGAGCAGTACTTC
medium-sized	TRBJ2-3	TRBV6-1	NA	CASSESEEADTQYF	TGTGCCAGCAGTGAATCGGAGGAGGCAGATACGCAGTATTTT
many	TRBJ1-1	TRBV6-5	NA	CASSYSPKSRANTEAFF	TGTGCCAGCAGTTACTCACCAAAATCACGGGCAAACACTGAAGCTTTCTTT
many	TRBJ1-2	TRBV5-6	NA	CASSSRVYGYTF	TGTGCCAGCAGTTCGAGGGTCTATGGCTACACCTTC
many	TRBJ2-3	TRBV6-4	TRBD2	CASSDSAAGEVDTQYF	TGTGCCAGCAGTGACTCAGCGGCGGGAGAGGTAGATACGCAGTATTTT
NA	TRBJ2-7	TRBV7-3	TRBD1	CASSRWGTGISEQYF	TGTGCCAGCAGCCGGTGGGGGACAGGTATATCCGAGCAGTACTTC
NA	TRBJ2-5	TRBV5-1	TRBD1	CASSLSDRVQETQYF	TGCGCCAGCAGCTTGAGCGACAGGGTTCAGGAGACCCAGTACTTC
NA	TRBJ2-7	TRBV11-3	NA	CASSLSGASYEQYF	TGTGCCAGCAGCTTGAGCGGAGCGAGCTACGAGCAGTACTTC
few	TRBJ2-3	TRBV7-8	NA	CASSLGRAGTDTQYF	TGTGCCAGCAGCTTAGGCAGGGCTGGCACAGATACGCAGTATTTT
NA	TRBJ1-2	TRBV19	NA	CASIPTPVRYGYTF	TGTGCCAGTATTCCGACACCTGTCCGCTATGGCTACACCTTC
NA	TRBJ1-5	TRBV6-2/TRBV6-3	NA	CASSYRENQPQHF	TGTGCCAGCAGTTACCGTGAAAATCAGCCCCAGCATTTT
NA	TRBJ2-7	TRBV7-2	TRBD2	CASSVIAGRNEQYF	TGTGCCAGCAGCGTCATAGCGGGACGGAACGAGCAGTACTTC
once	TRBJ1-2	TRBV20-1	NA	CSAMDRLCYGYTF	TGCAGTGCAATGGACAGACTGTGCTATGGCTACACCTTC
NA	TRBJ1-3	TRBV20-1	NA	CSARVLAGNTIYF	TGCAGTGCTAGAGTGCTCGCTGGAAACACCATATATTTT
many	TRBJ2-3	TRBV7-7	TRBD1	CASSLGTGSTDTQYF	TGTGCTAGCAGCTTAGGGACAGGGAGCACAGATACGCAGTATTTT
many	TRBJ1-5	TRBV5-6	NA	CASSLGGKGPQHF	TGTGCCAGCAGCTTGGGGGGTAAGGGGCCCCAGCATTTT
many	TRBJ2-5	TRBV2	NA	CASSERPMSETQYF	TGTGCCAGCAGTGAGCGACCGATGAGTGAGACCCAGTACTTC